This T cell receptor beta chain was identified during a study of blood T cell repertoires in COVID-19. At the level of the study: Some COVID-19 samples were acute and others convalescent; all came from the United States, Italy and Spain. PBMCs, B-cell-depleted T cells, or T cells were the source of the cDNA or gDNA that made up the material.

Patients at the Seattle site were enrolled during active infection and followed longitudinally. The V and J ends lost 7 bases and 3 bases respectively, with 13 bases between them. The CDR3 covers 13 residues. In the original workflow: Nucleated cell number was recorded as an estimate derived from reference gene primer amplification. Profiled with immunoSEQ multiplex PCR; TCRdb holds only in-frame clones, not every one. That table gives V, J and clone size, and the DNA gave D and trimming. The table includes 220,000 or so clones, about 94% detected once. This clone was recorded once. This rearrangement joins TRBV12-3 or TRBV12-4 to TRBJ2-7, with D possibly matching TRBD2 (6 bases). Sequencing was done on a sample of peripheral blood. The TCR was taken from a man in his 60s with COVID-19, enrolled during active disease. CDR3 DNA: TGTGCCAGCACCCACCAGGGAGGCTACGAGCAGTACTTC. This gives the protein CASTHQGGYEQYF.